The source of this T cell receptor (beta chain) is a study of T cell changes during pregnancy in multiple sclerosis. Sequenced by immunoSEQ multiplex PCR; TCRdb stores in-frame clones only, minus some. The sample includes around 100,000 clones, around 90% of them seen just once. This clonotype originated in a female donor with multiple sclerosis, enrolled in a pregnancy study. The sequencing here drew on peripheral blood, taken in the second trimester of pregnancy.

Written as DNA, the CDR3 is TGTGCCAGCAGTGAACGGGGGGTCATCTACTACGAGCAGTACTTC. Translated, it gives CASSERGVIYYEQYF. This chain uses TRBV6-1 with TRBJ2-7, with TRBD2 matching 7 bases. V was clipped by 2 bases and J by 3 bases; unmatched bases: 7. The CDR3 has 15 amino acids. CDR1 MNHNS and CDR2 SASEGT come from the germline V gene.